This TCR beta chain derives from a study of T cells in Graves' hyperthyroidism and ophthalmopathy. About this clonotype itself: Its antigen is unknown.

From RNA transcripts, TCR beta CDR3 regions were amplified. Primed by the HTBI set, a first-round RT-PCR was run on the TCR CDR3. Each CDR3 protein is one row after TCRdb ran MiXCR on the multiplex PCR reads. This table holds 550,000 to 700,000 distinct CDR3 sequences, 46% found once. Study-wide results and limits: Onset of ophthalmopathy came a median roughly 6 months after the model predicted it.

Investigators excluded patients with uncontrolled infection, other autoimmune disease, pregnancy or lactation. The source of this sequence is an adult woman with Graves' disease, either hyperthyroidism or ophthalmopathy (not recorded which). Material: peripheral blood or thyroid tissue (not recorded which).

Written as DNA, the CDR3 is TGCGCCAGCAGCCTTTCAACAGGGCTCGGGGCAACTAATGAAAAACTGTTTTTT. As protein: CASSLSTGLGATNEKLFF. The rearrangement links TRBV4-3 to TRBJ1-4; D might be TRBD1 (6 bases). The V gene's germline CDR1 is LGHNA and CDR2 YSLEER. V dropped 4 bases and J dropped 0 bases, with 18 bases sitting between them. This CDR3 is 18 amino acids long.